Presented here are 7 T cell receptor beta chains from one specimen sequenced in a study of memory CD4+ T cells and cytomegalovirus serostatus. Single viable CD3+CD4+CD8-CD45RO+ cells were sorted as the memory CD4+ T cells. The protocol was immunoSEQ multiplex PCR, while the TCRdb copy is restricted to in-frame clones and leaves out a portion. Here the sample spans about 56,000 clones, roughly 87% being singletons. The sequenced sample consisted of memory CD4+ T cells from blood. The receptors were sampled from an adult in good health and CMV-seronegative.

The J gene is TRBJ2-6, the V gene TRBV6-6, with D perhaps TRBD1 (6 bases). Germline V gene data show CDR1 as MNHNY and CDR2 as SVGAGI (reference sequence). This CDR3 has 16 residues. V was shortened by 5 bases and J by 4 bases, with 15 bases between the two germline ends. CDR3 region: CASSRQVLVGANVLTF. CDR3 nucleotide sequence: TGTGCCAGCAGTCGACAGGTGTTGGTGGGGGCCAACGTCCTGACTTTC.

This chain uses TRBV9 with TRBJ2-3; 10 nucleotides line up with TRBD2. After removal of 0 bases from V and 7 bases from J, the junction contained 8 bases not matched to a gene. The germline CDR1 and CDR2 sequences are SGDLS and YYNGEE. There are 16 residues in the CDR3. The CDR3 DNA is TGTGCCAGCAGCGTAGCTACCCAGCGGGGGGGATATACGCAGTATTTT. Encoded protein: CASSVATQRGGYTQYF. The full variable domain, its missing parts supplied by reference TRBV9 and TRBJ2-3, is DSGVTQTPKHLITATGQRVTLRCSPRSGDLSVYWYQQSLDQGLQFLIQYYNGEERAKGNILERFSAQQFPDLHSELNLSSLELGDSALYFCASSVATQRGGYTQYFGPGTRLTVL.

The chain joins TRBV4-3 to TRBJ1-1, with D perhaps TRBD1 (5 bases). The germline V gene has CDR1 LGHNA and CDR2 YSLEER. CDR3 size: 16 residues. Trimming cost V 0 bases and J 2 bases, with 13 bases left between them. The CDR3: CASSQDWRQGNTEAFF. The CDR3 nucleotides are TGCGCCAGCAGCCAAGATTGGCGTCAGGGAAACACTGAAGCTTTCTTT.

The chain combines TRBV28 with TRBJ1-2; D is unresolved. Trimming removed 4 bases at V and 3 bases at J, with 15 bases between. This CDR3 comprises 15 residues. CDR1 and CDR2 (germline): MDHEN, SYDVKM. Written as DNA, the CDR3 is TGTGCCAGCAGTTCTAGCGAGGGTTTACACTATGGCTACACCTTC. The encoded protein is CASSSSEGLHYGYTF.

The gene calls are TRBV18 and TRBJ2-7, with 10 bases lining up with TRBD1. This CDR3 has 16 residues. V lost 2 bases, J lost 5 bases, and 9 bases stayed unmatched. The germline CDR1 and CDR2 sequences are KGHSH and LQKENI. Here the CDR3 DNA reads TGTGCCAGCTCACCAAGTCGACAGGGGGCTGGGGACGAGCAGTACTTC. Protein sequence: CASSPSRQGAGDEQYF.

There are a few counts of this clone. The chain combines TRBV5-1 with TRBJ2-5; 15 bases agree with TRBD2. The germline CDR1 and CDR2 sequences are SGHRS and YFSETQ. V lost 3 bases, J lost 6 bases, and 6 bases stayed unmatched. This CDR3 spans 16 amino acids. As DNA, the CDR3 is TGCGCCAGCAGCTCCGGGACTAGCGGGGGGTTAAAGACCCAGTACTTC. This sequence encodes CASSSGTSGGLKTQYF.

The gene calls are TRBV9 and TRBJ2-3, with 8 positions matching TRBD2. This CDR3 spans 13 amino acids. Per the germline V gene, CDR1 is SGDLS and CDR2 is YYNGEE. V trimming: 2 bases; J trimming: 6 bases; junction bases outside the gene matches: 2. The CDR3 spells CASSVGTSDTQYF. The CDR3 nucleotides read TGTGCCAGCAGCGTGGGGACTAGTGATACGCAGTATTTT.